What follows are 19 T cell receptor beta chains derived from one specimen sequenced in a study of blood T cell repertoires in COVID-19. The repertoire was sequenced with immunoSEQ multiplex PCR; TCRdb's copy has only in-frame clones and lacks some. The table lists tens of thousands of clones, over 75% of them singletons, with approximately 18% in the top ten. Sequenced input: peripheral blood. Receptors originate from a human donor in a cohort sampled during active COVID-19.

The rearrangement joins TRBV21-1 to TRBJ2-5; the D call of TRBD2 is as the table states it, not checked on the DNA. TRBV21-1 constitutes a pseudogene. This CDR3 is 20 amino acids long. The CDR3 spells CASSKESNRLGEGRKETQYF. The DNA of the CDR3 is TGTGCCAGCAGCAAAGAATCAAACCGCCTAGGGGAGGGGCGCAAGGAGACCCAGTACTTC.

The chain carries TRBV27 and TRBJ2-2; TRBD1 matches at 9 bases. With 6 bases clipped from V and 8 bases from J, the junction kept 7 bases outside the gene matches. Germline V gene sequence: CDR1 MNHEY, CDR2 SMNVEV (reference sequence). This CDR3 has 14 residues. This CDR3 is CASRLTGTGGELFF. The CDR3 nucleotides read TGTGCCAGCAGGCTCACCGGGACAGGGGGGGAGCTGTTTTTT.

This chain connects TRBV5-1 to TRBJ1-1; 7 bases fit TRBD1. The length of the CDR3 is 16 residues. V was clipped by 4 bases and J by 3 bases; unmatched bases: 12. CDR1 and CDR2 from the germline V gene are SGHRS and YFSETQ. DNA of the CDR3: TGCGCCAGCAGCCTTACAGGGGAGTCCCTCCACACTGAAGCTTTCTTT. It encodes CASSLTGESLHTEAFF.

The rearrangement joins TRBV6-5 to TRBJ1-5, with D unclear. CDR1 is MNHEY and CDR2 is SVGAGI in the germline V gene. The CDR3 contains 13 residues. V lost 2 bases and J lost 4, with 6 bases in between. For the CDR3, the DNA is TGTGCCAGCAGTTACAAATCGAATCAGCCCCAGCATTTT. Amino acid sequence: CASSYKSNQPQHF.

The chain links TRBV2 to TRBJ1-6, with no clear D. In germline, CDR1 is SNHLY, CDR2 FYNNEI. This CDR3 is 14 amino acids long. V was trimmed by 4 bases and J by 7 bases, leaving 11 bases between them. CDR3 nucleotide sequence: TGTGCCAGCAGTGGGGCCTCGTTGAATTCACCCCTCCACTTT. Translation: CASSGASLNSPLHF.

The V gene is TRBV28, the J gene TRBJ1-4; 8 nucleotides line up with TRBD1. J gave up 3 bases and V 2 bases, and 8 bases lay outside the gene matches. CDR1 is MDHEN, CDR2 SYDVKM, per germline. This CDR3 is 17 amino acids long. This CDR3 is CASSLTTTGQANEKLFF. In DNA, the CDR3 is TGTGCCAGCAGTTTAACTACAACGGGACAGGCTAATGAAAAACTGTTTTTT.

This clone has just one count. The chain links TRBV5-4 to TRBJ1-1, with a weak D call TRBD1 (6 bases). The germline V gene encodes CDR1 SGHNT and CDR2 YYREEE (reference sequence). The CDR3 is 14 residues long. V gave up 1 base and J gave up 1 base, with 8 bases separating them. Written as DNA, the CDR3 is TGTGCCAGCAGCTTGTTCAGGGGGAACACTGAAGCTTTCTTT. It translates to CASSLFRGNTEAFF.

In this sample, this clone turned up once. V is TRBV2 and J is TRBJ2-7; D gene unclear. This CDR3 is 12 amino acids long. Germline V gene lookup returns CDR1 SNHLY and CDR2 FYNNEI. V was trimmed by 2 bases and J by 6 bases, leaving 8 bases between them. CDR3 coding DNA: TGTGCCAGCAGTGAACTCGGTGGCGAGCAGTACTTC. This gives the protein CASSELGGEQYF.

This clone occurred once. This chain connects TRBV7-8 to TRBJ2-3; no firm D call. Trimming left V 1 base short and J 2 bases short, with 7 bases between. Germline assignment: CDR1 SGHVS and CDR2 FQNEAQ. The CDR3 extends over 14 amino acids. The CDR3 nucleotides are TGTGCCAGCAGCTTAGGTGCCTACACAGATACGCAGTATTTT. Protein product: CASSLGAYTDTQYF.

The chain couples TRBV15 to TRBJ1-1; 9 nucleotides align to TRBD1. Losses at the gene ends were 4 bases for V and 5 bases for J; bases not matched to a gene: 5. The CDR3 extends over 14 amino acids. The germline V gene encodes CDR1 LNHNV and CDR2 YYDKDF (reference sequence). CDR3: CATSKGQGGTEAFF. In nucleotides, the CDR3 is TGTGCCACCAGCAAGGGACAGGGCGGAACTGAAGCTTTCTTT.

The chain recombines TRBV27 with TRBJ1-1, with TRBD1 matching over 9 bases. The trim removed 6 bases at V and 3 bases at J, leaving 11 bases unmatched. CDR1 is MNHEY and CDR2 is SMNVEV in the germline V gene (reference sequence). The CDR3 is made up of 16 amino acids. CDR3 nucleotide sequence: TGTGCCAGCAGGGAGGGACAGGGAGTGTTCGACACTGAAGCTTTCTTT. Its protein product is CASREGQGVFDTEAFF.

The chain links TRBV3-1 (or the pseudogene TRBV3-2) to TRBJ1-1, with no clear D. V lost 0 bases and J lost 1, with 6 bases in between. The CDR3 has 14 residues. The V gene's germline CDR1 is LGHDT and CDR2 YNNKEL (reference sequence). CDR3 sequence reads: CASSQDGQNTEAFF. In nucleotides, the CDR3 is TGTGCCAGCAGCCAAGATGGGCAGAACACTGAAGCTTTCTTT.

This clone was found a few times. The CDR3 bases are TGTGCCACCAGCAATCCGGACAGACATAATTCACCCCTCCACTTT. Its protein is CATSNPDRHNSPLHF. This sequence joins TRBV15 and TRBJ1-6, with D possibly being TRBD1 (6 bases). In germline, CDR1 is LNHNV, CDR2 YYDKDF (reference sequence). The CDR3 sequence is 15 residues long. V was shortened by 4 bases and J by 5 bases, with 12 bases between the two germline ends.

This chain connects TRBV6-5 to TRBJ2-1; D possibly corresponds to TRBD2 (7 bases). The CDR3 consists of 15 residues. V gave up 2 bases and J gave up 5 bases, with 13 bases separating them. CDR1 is MNHEY, CDR2 SVGAGI, per germline. CDR3 sequence: CASSYGEGGHNEQFF. In DNA form, the CDR3 reads TGTGCCAGCAGTTACGGGGAGGGGGGCCACAATGAGCAGTTCTTC.

The chain recombines TRBV19 with TRBJ1-5; D uncertain. This CDR3 spans 15 amino acids. With 7 bases removed from V and 3 bases from J, the gap between germline ends came to 16 bases. The germline V gene encodes CDR1 LNHDA and CDR2 SQIVND (reference sequence). In DNA form, the CDR3 reads TGTGCCAGTATGTTCGGAAACGAGGACAATCAGCCCCAGCATTTT. Translated: CASMFGNEDNQPQHF. The full variable domain, its missing parts supplied by reference TRBV19 and TRBJ1-5, is DGGITQSPKYLFRKEGQNVTLSCEQNLNHDAMYWYRQDPGQGLRLIYYSQIVNDFQKGDIAEGYSVSREKKESFPLTVTSAQKNPTAFYLCASMFGNEDNQPQHFGDGTRLSIL.

V is TRBV9 and J is TRBJ2-2; D is perhaps TRBD1 (6 bases). Trimming shortened V by 3 bases and J by 7 bases, and 19 bases separated the two germline ends. CDR1 and CDR2 from the germline V gene are SGDLS and YYNGEE. This CDR3 is built from 16 residues. The CDR3 region is CASSAPRAGAIGELFF. The CDR3 coding sequence is TGTGCCAGCAGCGCTCCGCGGGCAGGGGCGATCGGGGAGCTGTTTTTT.

The DNA of the CDR3 is TGTGCCAGCACTCCGGGCAGGGCTAACTATGGCTACACCTTC. Translating it yields CASTPGRANYGYTF. This chain uses TRBV7-8 with TRBJ1-2; D may be TRBD1 (5 bases). This CDR3 contains 14 residues. The germline gives CDR1 SGHVS, CDR2 FQNEAQ. V was cut by 7 bases and J by 0 bases, with 12 bases left in between.

The rearrangement uses TRBV19 and TRBJ2-6; D is uncertain. V dropped 5 bases and J dropped 0 bases, with 14 bases sitting between them. The germline CDR1 and CDR2 sequences are LNHDA and SQIVND (reference sequence). The CDR3 spans 17 residues. CDR3 residues: CASSPTAVSSGANVLTF. Written as DNA, the CDR3 is TGTGCCAGTAGTCCTACAGCTGTTAGCTCTGGGGCCAACGTCCTGACTTTC.

This chain uses TRBV19 with TRBJ2-5; 10 bases match TRBD1. V was pared by 11 bases and J by 5 bases, with 11 bases of the junction left unmatched. The germline gives CDR1 LNHDA, CDR2 SQIVND (reference sequence). This CDR3 is built from 14 residues. CDR3 bases: TGTGCCGCCTCCCCGGGACAGGGGTCGGAGACCCAGTACTTC. Translated, it gives CAASPGQGSETQYF.